This TCR beta chain was identified during a study of T cells in Graves' hyperthyroidism and ophthalmopathy. This clonotype showed up many times. The CDR3 regions of TCR beta were amplified from RNA transcripts. HTBI primers were employed in a first-round RT-PCR of the TCR CDR3. TCRdb reprocessed the multiplex PCR reads with MiXCR, giving one entry per CDR3 protein. The sample shows 370,000 or so distinct CDR3 sequences, approximately 12% of them seen only once. The germline V gene has CDR1 GTSNPN and CDR2 SVGIG (reference sequence). This CDR3 contains 12 residues. The V gene lost 0 bases and the J gene lost 12 bases, with 12 bases spanning the gap.

The sequenced material came from blood. This sequence joins TRBV30 and TRBJ2-1; D perhaps matches TRBD2 (5 bases). This TCR was recovered from a man between 25 and 39 years old with Graves' hyperthyroidism that later progressed to Graves' ophthalmopathy. The chain's CDR3 is CAWSVPRVSQFF. The CDR3 nucleotides read TGTGCCTGGAGTGTACCGAGGGTATCGCAGTTCTTC.